This T cell receptor (beta chain) is drawn from a study of blood T cell repertoires in COVID-19. Study at large: There were acute and convalescent COVID-19 samples, and they came from the United States, Italy and Spain. PBMCs, B-cell-depleted T cells, or T cells provided the cDNA or gDNA that made up the material.

Germline lookup yields CDR1 SGHRS and CDR2 YFSETQ. The CDR3 loop spans 15 amino acids. The V and J ends lost 0 bases and 0 bases respectively, with 6 bases between them. In the authors' methods: Reference gene primer amplification yielded estimated nucleated cell counts. Generated by immunoSEQ multiplex PCR, the TCRdb table keeps only in-frame clones and is missing some. The D gene and trimming were derived from the DNA, and the V and J assignments and clone size from that table. This repertoire shows around 77,000 clones, more than 75% found once; its top ten account for roughly 20%. The rearrangement links TRBV5-1 to TRBJ2-2; D unclear. The sequencing input was peripheral blood. The origin of this receptor is a human donor in a cohort sampled during active COVID-19. The CDR3 protein is CASSLDTANTGELFF. CDR3 nucleotides: TGCGCCAGCAGCTTGGACACAGCGAACACCGGGGAGCTGTTTTTT.